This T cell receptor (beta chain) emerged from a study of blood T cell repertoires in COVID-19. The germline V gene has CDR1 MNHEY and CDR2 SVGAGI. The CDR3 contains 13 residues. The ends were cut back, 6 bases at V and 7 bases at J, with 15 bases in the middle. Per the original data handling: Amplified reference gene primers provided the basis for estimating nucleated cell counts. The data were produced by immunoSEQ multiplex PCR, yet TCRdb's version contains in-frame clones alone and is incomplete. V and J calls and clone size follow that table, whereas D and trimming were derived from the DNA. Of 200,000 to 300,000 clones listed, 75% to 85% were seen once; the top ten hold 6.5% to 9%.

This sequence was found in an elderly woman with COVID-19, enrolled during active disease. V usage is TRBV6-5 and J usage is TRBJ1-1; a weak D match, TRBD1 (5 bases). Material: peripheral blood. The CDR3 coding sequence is TGTGCCAGCAGCCCCGAGTGGGGCCGTGAAGCTTTCTTT. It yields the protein CASSPEWGREAFF.